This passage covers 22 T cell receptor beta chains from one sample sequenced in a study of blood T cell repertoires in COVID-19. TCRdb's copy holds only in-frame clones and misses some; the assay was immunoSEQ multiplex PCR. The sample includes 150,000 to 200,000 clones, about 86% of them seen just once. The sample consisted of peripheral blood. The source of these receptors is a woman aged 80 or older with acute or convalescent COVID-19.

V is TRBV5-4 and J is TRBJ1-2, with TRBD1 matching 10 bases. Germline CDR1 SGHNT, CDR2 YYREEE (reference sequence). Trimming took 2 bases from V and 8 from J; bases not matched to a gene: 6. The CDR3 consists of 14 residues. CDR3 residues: CASSFLTGGRGYTF. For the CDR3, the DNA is TGTGCCAGCAGCTTCCTGACAGGGGGCAGAGGCTACACCTTC.

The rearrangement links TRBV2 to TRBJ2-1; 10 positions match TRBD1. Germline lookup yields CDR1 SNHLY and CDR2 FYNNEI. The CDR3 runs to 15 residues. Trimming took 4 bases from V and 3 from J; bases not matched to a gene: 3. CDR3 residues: CASSAGTGDYNEQFF. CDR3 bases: TGTGCCAGCAGTGCCGGGACAGGGGACTACAATGAGCAGTTCTTC.

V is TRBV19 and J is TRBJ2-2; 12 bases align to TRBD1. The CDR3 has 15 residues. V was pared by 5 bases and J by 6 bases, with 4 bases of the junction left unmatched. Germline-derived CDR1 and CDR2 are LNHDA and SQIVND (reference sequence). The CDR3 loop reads CASSLGQGAAGELFF. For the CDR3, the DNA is TGTGCCAGTAGTCTGGGACAGGGGGCCGCCGGGGAGCTGTTTTTT.

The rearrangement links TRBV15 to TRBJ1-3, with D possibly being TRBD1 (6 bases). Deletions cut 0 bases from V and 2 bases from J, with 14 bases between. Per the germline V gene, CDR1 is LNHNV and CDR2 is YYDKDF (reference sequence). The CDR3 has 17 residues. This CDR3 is CATSREADSVTGNTIYF. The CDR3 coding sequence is TGTGCCACCAGCAGAGAAGCGGACAGCGTAACTGGAAACACCATATATTTT.

The CDR3: CASSREYTDTQYF. CDR3 bases: TGTGCCAGCAGCCGCGAATACACAGATACGCAGTATTTT. This rearrangement joins TRBV3-1 (or the pseudogene TRBV3-2) to TRBJ2-3, with unresolved D. The CDR3 is 13 amino acids. Germline assignment: CDR1 LGHDT and CDR2 YNNKEL (reference sequence). Between the trimmed V and J ends, which lost 4 bases and 2 bases, there was a span of 7 bases.

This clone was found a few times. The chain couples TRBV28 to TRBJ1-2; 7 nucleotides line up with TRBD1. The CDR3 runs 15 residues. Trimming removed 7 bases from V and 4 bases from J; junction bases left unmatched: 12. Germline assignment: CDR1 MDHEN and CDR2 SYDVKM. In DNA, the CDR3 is TGTGCCAGCACCACCTCGACAGGGTTTGGCTATGGCTACACCTTC. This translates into CASTTSTGFGYGYTF.

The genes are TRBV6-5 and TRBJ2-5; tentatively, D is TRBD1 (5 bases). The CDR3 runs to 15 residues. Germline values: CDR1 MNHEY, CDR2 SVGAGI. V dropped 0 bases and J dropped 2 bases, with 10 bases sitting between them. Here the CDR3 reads CASSYSGRGQETQYF. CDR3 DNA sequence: TGTGCCAGCAGTTACTCGGGAAGGGGACAAGAGACCCAGTACTTC.

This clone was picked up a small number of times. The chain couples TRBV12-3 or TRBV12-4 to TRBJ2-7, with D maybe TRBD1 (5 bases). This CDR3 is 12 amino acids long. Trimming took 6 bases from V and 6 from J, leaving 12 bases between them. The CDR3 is CASSPGFPEQYF. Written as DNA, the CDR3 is TGTGCCAGCAGCCCAGGGTTTCCCGAGCAGTACTTC.

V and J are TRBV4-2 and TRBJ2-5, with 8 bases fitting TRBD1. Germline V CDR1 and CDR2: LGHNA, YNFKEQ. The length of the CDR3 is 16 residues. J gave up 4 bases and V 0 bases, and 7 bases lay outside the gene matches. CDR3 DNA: TGTGCCAGCAGCCAAGATGGGACAGGTCGGGCAGAGACCCAGTACTTC. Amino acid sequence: CASSQDGTGRAETQYF.

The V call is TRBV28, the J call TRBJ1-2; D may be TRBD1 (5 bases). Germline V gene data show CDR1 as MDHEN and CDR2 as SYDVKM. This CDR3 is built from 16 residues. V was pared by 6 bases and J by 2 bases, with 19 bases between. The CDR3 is CASRSAGGVVNYGYTF. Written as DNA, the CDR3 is TGTGCCAGCAGATCCGCTGGGGGGGTTGTAAACTATGGCTACACCTTC.

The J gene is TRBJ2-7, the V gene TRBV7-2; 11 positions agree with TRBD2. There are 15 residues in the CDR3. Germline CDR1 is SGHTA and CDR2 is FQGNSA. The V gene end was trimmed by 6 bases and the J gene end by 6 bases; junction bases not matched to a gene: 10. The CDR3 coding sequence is TGTGCCAGCAGGTCGGTCGGACTAGCGGGTTCCGAGCAGTACTTC. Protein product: CASRSVGLAGSEQYF. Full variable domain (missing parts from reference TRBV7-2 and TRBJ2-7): GAGVSQSPSNKVTEKGKDVELRCDPISGHTALYWYRQSLGQGLEFLIYFQGNSAPDKSGLPSDRFSAERTGGSVSTLTIQRTQQEDSAVYLCASRSVGLAGSEQYFGPGTRLTVT.

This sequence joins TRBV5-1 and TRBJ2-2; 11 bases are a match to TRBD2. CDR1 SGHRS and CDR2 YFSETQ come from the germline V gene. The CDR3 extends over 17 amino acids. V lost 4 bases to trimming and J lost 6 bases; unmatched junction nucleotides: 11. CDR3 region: CASSLGTSGSWAGELFF. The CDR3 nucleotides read TGCGCCAGCAGCCTAGGAACTAGCGGGAGTTGGGCCGGGGAGCTGTTTTTT.

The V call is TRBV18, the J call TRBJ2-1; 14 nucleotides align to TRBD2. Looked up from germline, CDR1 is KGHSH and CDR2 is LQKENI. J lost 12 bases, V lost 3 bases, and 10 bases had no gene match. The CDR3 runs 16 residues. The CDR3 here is CASSPLLPGLAGVQFF. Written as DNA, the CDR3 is TGTGCCAGCTCACCTCTATTACCGGGACTAGCGGGAGTGCAGTTCTTC.

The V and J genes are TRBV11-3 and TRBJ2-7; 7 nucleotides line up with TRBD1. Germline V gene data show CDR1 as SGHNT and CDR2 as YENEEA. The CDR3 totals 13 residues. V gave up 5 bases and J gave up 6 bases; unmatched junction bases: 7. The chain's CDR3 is CASSTRQGPEQYF. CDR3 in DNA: TGTGCCAGCAGCACCAGACAGGGCCCCGAGCAGTACTTC.

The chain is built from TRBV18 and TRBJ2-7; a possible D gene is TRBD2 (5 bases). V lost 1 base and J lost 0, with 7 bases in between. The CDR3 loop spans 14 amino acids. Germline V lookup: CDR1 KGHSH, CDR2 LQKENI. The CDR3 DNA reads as TGTGCCAGCTCACCACGTCGGGACTCCTACGAGCAGTACTTC. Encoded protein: CASSPRRDSYEQYF.

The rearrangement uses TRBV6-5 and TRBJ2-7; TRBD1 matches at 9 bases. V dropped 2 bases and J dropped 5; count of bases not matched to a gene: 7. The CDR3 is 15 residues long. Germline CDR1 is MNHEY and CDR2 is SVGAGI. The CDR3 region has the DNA TGTGCCAGCAGTTACATGGGACAGGGATCCCACGAGCAGTACTTC. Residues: CASSYMGQGSHEQYF.

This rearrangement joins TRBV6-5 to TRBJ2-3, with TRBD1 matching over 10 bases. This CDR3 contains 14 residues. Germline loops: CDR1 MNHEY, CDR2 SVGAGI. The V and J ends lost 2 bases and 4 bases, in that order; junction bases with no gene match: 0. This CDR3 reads CASSYGTGADTQYF. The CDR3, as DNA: TGTGCCAGCAGTTACGGGACAGGGGCAGATACGCAGTATTTT.

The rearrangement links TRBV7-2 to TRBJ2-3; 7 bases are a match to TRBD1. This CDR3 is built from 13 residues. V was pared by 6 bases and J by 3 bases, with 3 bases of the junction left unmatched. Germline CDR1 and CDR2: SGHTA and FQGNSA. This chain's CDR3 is CASRTGTTDTQYF. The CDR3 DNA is TGTGCCAGCAGGACAGGGACGACAGATACGCAGTATTTT. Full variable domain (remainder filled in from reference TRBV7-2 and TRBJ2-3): GAGVSQSPSNKVTEKGKDVELRCDPISGHTALYWYRQSLGQGLEFLIYFQGNSAPDKSGLPSDRFSAERTGGSVSTLTIQRTQQEDSAVYLCASRTGTTDTQYFGPGTRLTVL.

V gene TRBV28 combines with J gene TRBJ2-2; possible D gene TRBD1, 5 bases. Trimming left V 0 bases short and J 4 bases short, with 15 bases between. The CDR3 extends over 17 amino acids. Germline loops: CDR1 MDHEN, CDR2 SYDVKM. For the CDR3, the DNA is TGTGCCAGCAGTTTATGGGTGGCGACAGAGGTCACCGGGGAGCTGTTTTTT. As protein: CASSLWVATEVTGELFF.

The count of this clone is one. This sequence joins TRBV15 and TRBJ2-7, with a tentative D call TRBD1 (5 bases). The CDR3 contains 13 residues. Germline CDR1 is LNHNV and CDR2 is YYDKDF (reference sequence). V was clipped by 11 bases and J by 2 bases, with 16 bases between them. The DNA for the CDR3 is TGTGCCTACGGACATGGGTCAACCTACGAGCAGTACTTC. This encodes CAYGHGSTYEQYF.

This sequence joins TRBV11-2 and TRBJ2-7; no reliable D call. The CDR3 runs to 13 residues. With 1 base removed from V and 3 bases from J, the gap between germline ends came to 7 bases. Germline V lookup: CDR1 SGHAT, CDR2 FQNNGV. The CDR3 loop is CASSLGPHYEQYF. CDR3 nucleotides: TGTGCCAGCAGCTTAGGGCCCCACTACGAGCAGTACTTC.

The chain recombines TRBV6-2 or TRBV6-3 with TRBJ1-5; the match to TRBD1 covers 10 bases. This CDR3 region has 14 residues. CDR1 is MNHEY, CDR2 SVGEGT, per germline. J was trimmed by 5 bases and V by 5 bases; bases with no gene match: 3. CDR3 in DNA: TGTGCCAGCAGTACGACAGGGGGCTATCAGCCCCAGCATTTT. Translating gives CASSTTGGYQPQHF.